Listed below are T cell receptor beta chains from one sample, sequenced in a study of T cell changes during pregnancy in multiple sclerosis. Clones were sequenced by immunoSEQ multiplex PCR, and TCRdb holds only the in-frame ones, with some missing. The sample contains around 56,000 clones, roughly nine tenths of which appear only once. This material consisted of CD4+ T cells from peripheral blood mononuclear cells, taken in the third trimester of pregnancy. These receptor sequences come from a female donor with multiple sclerosis, enrolled in a pregnancy study. Each CDR3 is given with its conserved first and last residue. The D gene is left open where the match is weak. Only part of the rows carry a size: once, few, many, or a class if the clone is expanded.

J gene	V gene	D gene	clone size	CDR3 protein	CDR3 DNA
TRBJ2-3	TRBV19	TRBD2	-	CASRRGATDTQYF	TGTGCCAGCAGGCGGGGGGCCACAGATACGCAGTATTTT
TRBJ2-7	TRBV6-1	-	-	CASSRGEYSSYEQYF	TGTGCCAGCAGCAGGGGGGAGTACAGCTCCTACGAGCAGTACTTC
TRBJ2-1	TRBV5-8	TRBD2	few	CASSAGSSGIYNEQFF	TGTGCCAGCAGCGCCGGATCTAGCGGGATCTACAATGAGCAGTTCTTC
TRBJ2-1	TRBV5-1	TRBD2	-	CASSLNGASGNEQFF	TGCGCCAGCAGCTTGAACGGGGCTAGCGGCAATGAGCAGTTCTTC
TRBJ2-6	TRBV21-1	-	-	CASSRCGGRKSPGANVLTF	TGTGCCAGCAGCAGATGTGGAGGACGCAAAAGCCCTGGGGCCAACGTCCTGACTTTC
TRBJ1-2	TRBV5-6	-	-	CASSLLQGPGYTF	TGTGCCAGCAGCTTGCTCCAGGGTCCCGGCTACACCTTC
TRBJ1-2	TRBV9	TRBD1	-	CASRTTGDYGYTF	TGTGCCAGCAGAACCACAGGGGACTATGGCTACACCTTC
TRBJ1-5	TRBV19	-	-	CASKFGGRSNQPQHF	TGTGCCAGTAAATTCGGGGGAAGGAGCAATCAGCCCCAGCATTTT
TRBJ2-2	TRBV25-1	TRBD1	-	CASSEFKTGTANTGELFF	TGTGCCAGCAGTGAATTTAAAACCGGGACAGCGAACACCGGGGAGCTGTTTTTT
TRBJ1-5	TRBV6-5	TRBD1	-	CASSWDRGIDQPQHF	TGTGCCAGCAGTTGGGACAGGGGAATTGATCAGCCCCAGCATTTT
TRBJ1-4	TRBV9	TRBD1	-	CASSADRGREKLFF	TGTGCCAGCAGCGCTGACAGGGGCCGTGAAAAACTGTTTTTT
TRBJ2-2	TRBV6-5	-	-	CASSYGAASNTGELFF	TGTGCCAGCAGTTACGGGGCAGCCTCGAACACCGGGGAGCTGTTTTTT
TRBJ2-3	TRBV5-1	TRBD1	-	CASSLQGAPTDTQYF	TGCGCCAGCAGCTTACAGGGGGCTCCCACAGATACGCAGTATTTT
TRBJ2-7	TRBV5-1	-	-	CASSSQAPSYEQYF	TGCGCCAGCAGCTCACAGGCCCCGTCCTACGAGCAGTACTTC
TRBJ2-5	TRBV11-3	TRBD1	once	CASSRTGTTQETQYF	TGTGCCAGCAGCCGGACAGGGACGACACAAGAGACCCAGTACTTC
TRBJ2-5	TRBV19	TRBD1	-	CASSRRGTGGRETQYF	TGTGCCAGTAGCCGTCGAGGGACAGGGGGCAGAGAGACCCAGTACTTC
TRBJ1-3	TRBV5-1	-	-	CASSLWGDSGNTIYF	TGCGCCAGCAGCTTGTGGGGAGACTCTGGAAACACCATATATTTT
TRBJ1-5	TRBV7-9	-	once	CVSSLPARGAPQHF	TGTGTCAGCAGCTTGCCGGCCAGAGGTGCGCCCCAGCATTTT
TRBJ1-1	TRBV5-1	TRBD1	-	CASSIPGTGGTEAFF	TGCGCCAGCAGCATACCAGGGACAGGGGGAACTGAAGCTTTCTTT
TRBJ2-3	TRBV6-5	-	-	CASRKQGSTDTQYF	TGTGCCAGCAGAAAACAGGGAAGCACAGATACGCAGTATTTT
TRBJ2-2	TRBV5-1	-	-	CASEKLNTGELFF	TGCGCCAGCGAAAAGCTGAACACCGGGGAGCTGTTTTTT
TRBJ2-1	TRBV29-1	-	-	CSVSSYNEQFF	TGCAGCGTTTCATCCTACAATGAGCAGTTCTTC
TRBJ1-5	TRBV7-2	TRBD1	-	CASSSEGGRDQPQHF	TGTGCCAGCAGCTCCGAAGGGGGCCGAGATCAGCCCCAGCATTTT
TRBJ2-3	TRBV4-2	TRBD1	once	CASSQGTAPGTQYF	TGTGCCAGCAGCCAGGGGACAGCTCCGGGTACGCAGTATTTT
TRBJ1-3	TRBV7-2	-	once	CASGSGRNSGNTIYF	TGTGCCAGCGGGAGCGGACGGAATTCTGGAAACACCATATATTTT
TRBJ2-7	TRBV10-2	-	-	CASSLQPDTNYEQYF	TGCGCCAGCAGCCTCCAACCCGACACGAACTACGAGCAGTACTTC
TRBJ2-7	TRBV4-3	-	-	CASSQEGGYEQYF	TGCGCCAGCAGCCAAGAGGGAGGCTACGAGCAGTACTTC
TRBJ1-5	TRBV28	-	-	CASSLLAIEPQHF	TGTGCCAGCAGTTTACTCGCCATAGAGCCCCAGCATTTT
TRBJ1-2	TRBV7-2	-	-	CASSKSQQGNYGYTF	TGTGCCAGCAGCAAATCCCAACAGGGTAACTATGGCTACACCTTC
TRBJ1-5	TRBV7-8	TRBD1	once	CASSLVGQGYQPQHF	TGTGCCAGCAGCTTAGTGGGACAGGGGTATCAGCCCCAGCATTTT
TRBJ2-4	TRBV19	TRBD2	-	CASREGGLAGLGAKNIQYF	TGTGCCAGTAGGGAGGGGGGACTAGCGGGACTAGGGGCCAAAAACATTCAGTACTTC
TRBJ2-2	TRBV19	-	-	CASSDPRGLTNTGELFF	TGTGCCAGTAGTGATCCACGCGGACTTACGAACACCGGGGAGCTGTTTTTT
TRBJ2-1	TRBV5-1	-	-	CASTSGEHNEQFF	TGCGCCAGCACAAGCGGAGAACACAATGAGCAGTTCTTC
TRBJ1-6	TRBV7-6	TRBD1	-	CASSTSDRVGSPLHF	TGTGCCAGCAGTACCTCCGACAGGGTTGGTTCACCCCTCCACTTT
TRBJ2-4	TRBV19	TRBD1	-	CASSDRQGAGAKNIQYF	TGTGCCAGTAGTGACCGACAGGGGGCGGGGGCCAAAAACATTCAGTACTTC
TRBJ1-4	TRBV5-1	TRBD1	-	CASSLGGQGAEKLFF	TGCGCCAGCAGCTTGGGAGGACAGGGGGCTGAAAAACTGTTTTTT
TRBJ2-2	TRBV5-1	TRBD1	-	CASSHTTGPTNTGELFF	TGCGCCAGCAGCCATACGACAGGGCCAACGAACACCGGGGAGCTGTTTTTT
TRBJ1-1	TRBV7-9	-	-	CASSWGTGFITEAFF	TGTGCCAGCAGCTGGGGCACAGGGTTTATCACTGAAGCTTTCTTT
TRBJ1-4	TRBV19	-	-	CASSSSDSYNEKLFF	TGTGCCAGTAGTTCGTCGGACAGCTATAATGAAAAACTGTTTTTT
TRBJ1-2	TRBV25-1	-	once	CASRKSGTNYGYTF	TGTGCCAGCAGGAAATCCGGGACTAACTATGGCTACACCTTC
TRBJ1-1	TRBV18	TRBD1	-	CASSPRQGSFTEAFF	TGTGCCAGCTCACCAAGACAGGGTTCATTCACTGAAGCTTTCTTT
TRBJ2-7	TRBV7-9	-	-	CASSYQQGPYEQYF	TGTGCCAGCAGCTACCAACAGGGACCCTACGAGCAGTACTTC
TRBJ2-3	TRBV12-2	-	-	CASRHTRPITDTQYF	TGTGCAAGTCGCCACACTAGACCGATCACAGATACGCAGTATTTT
TRBJ1-1	TRBV15	-	-	CATSRDGQLTEAFF	TGTGCCACCAGCAGAGATGGACAGCTCACTGAAGCTTTCTTT
TRBJ2-5	TRBV2	TRBD2	-	CASSENSGRVETQYF	TGTGCCAGCAGTGAGAATAGCGGGAGGGTGGAGACCCAGTACTTC
TRBJ2-3	TRBV2	TRBD2	-	CASRIPSGGAIDTQYF	TGTGCCAGCAGGATACCTAGCGGGGGGGCGATAGATACGCAGTATTTT
TRBJ1-1	TRBV7-9	TRBD1	once	CASSSGDRVWATEAFF	TGTGCCAGCAGCTCTGGAGACAGGGTTTGGGCCACTGAAGCTTTCTTT
TRBJ1-6	TRBV18	-	-	CASSPRDSPLHF	TGTGCCAGCTCACCGAGGGATTCACCCCTCCACTTT
TRBJ1-5	TRBV27	-	-	CASSLSAGDQPQHF	TGTGCCAGCAGTTTAAGCGCCGGAGATCAGCCCCAGCATTTT
TRBJ2-1	TRBV30	-	-	CAWSGGGGPHNEQFF	TGTGCCTGGAGTGGTGGGGGGGGGCCCCACAATGAGCAGTTCTTC
TRBJ1-1	TRBV7-2	TRBD1	-	CASSTRTGEWGTEAFF	TGTGCCAGCAGTACACGGACAGGGGAGTGGGGCACTGAAGCTTTCTTT
TRBJ1-2	TRBV14	-	-	CASSQDRQSRGYTF	TGTGCCAGCAGCCAAGATAGGCAGTCCCGGGGGTACACCTTC
TRBJ1-2	TRBV4-2	TRBD1	-	CASSLPGQGNGGYTF	TGTGCCAGCAGCCTTCCGGGACAGGGGAACGGCGGCTACACCTTC